What follows are 30 T cell receptor beta chains derived from one specimen sequenced in a study of blood T cell repertoires in COVID-19. Some clones are missing from TCRdb's copy, which holds only in-frame ones; the method was immunoSEQ multiplex PCR. Altogether roughly 300,000 clones are present, around 90% being singletons, with the ten largest covering 6.5% to 8%. The sequencing sample was made of peripheral blood. The source is a young woman with COVID-19, enrolled during active disease.

The chain joins TRBV6-4 to TRBJ1-4; D not resolved. This CDR3 is built from 13 residues. Germline CDR1 MRHNA, CDR2 SNTAGT. V was cut by 3 bases and J by 6 bases, with 8 bases left in between. CDR3 in DNA: TGTGCCAGCAGTGAGAACTTGGATGAAAAACTGTTTTTT. Amino acids: CASSENLDEKLFF.

The chain couples TRBV2 to TRBJ1-4; maybe TRBD1 (6 bases). V gave up 2 bases and J gave up 1 base, with 8 bases separating them. Germline CDR1 is SNHLY and CDR2 is FYNNEI. CDR3 size: 15 residues. CDR3 in DNA: TGTGCCAGCAGTGAATTAGGGGGAACTAATGAAAAACTGTTTTTT. Protein product: CASSELGGTNEKLFF.

The V call is TRBV6-2 or TRBV6-3, the J call TRBJ2-7, with 8 bases matching TRBD1. The trim removed 6 bases at V and 5 bases at J, leaving 12 bases unmatched. The germline V gene has CDR1 MNHEY and CDR2 SVGEGT. CDR3 length: 15 residues. The CDR3: CASSLTAGQGHEQYF. The DNA of the CDR3 is TGTGCCAGCAGCCTTACCGCTGGACAGGGTCACGAGCAGTACTTC.

This chain joins TRBV19 and TRBJ1-6, with TRBD1 identical over 7 bases. The J segment lost 5 bases and the V segment lost 4 bases, leaving 8 bases of the junction unmatched. Per the germline V gene, CDR1 is LNHDA and CDR2 is SQIVND (reference sequence). This CDR3 is built from 16 residues. CDR3: CASSRTGSANNSPLHF. DNA for the CDR3: TGTGCCAGTAGTAGGACAGGATCCGCTAATAATTCACCCCTCCACTTT.

The rearrangement uses TRBV6-5 and TRBJ1-3; D remains ambiguous. The CDR3 contains 15 residues. With 4 bases removed from V and 1 base from J, the gap between germline ends came to 11 bases. Germline CDR1 MNHEY, CDR2 SVGAGI. For the CDR3, the DNA is TGTGCCAGCAGTTTTACGAGCCGATCTGGAAACACCATATATTTT. This encodes CASSFTSRSGNTIYF.

This clone was observed a handful of times. The chain carries TRBV9 and TRBJ2-1; 9 bases line up with TRBD1. The V and J ends lost 4 bases and 5 bases, in that order; junction bases with no gene match: 4. Per germline, CDR1 SGDLS and CDR2 YYNGEE. The CDR3 is made up of 14 amino acids. The CDR3 DNA reads TGTGCCAGCAGCCCCGGGACAGGGAACAATGAGCAGTTCTTC. Translation gives CASSPGTGNNEQFF.

The genes are TRBV10-1 and TRBJ1-2; D gene unclear. Germline V gives CDR1 WNHNN, CDR2 SYGVQD (reference sequence). With 0 bases removed from V and 4 bases from J, the gap between germline ends came to 6 bases. CDR3 length equals 13 residues. CDR3 protein: CASSESGLYGYTF. Here the CDR3 DNA reads TGCGCCAGCAGTGAGTCTGGACTCTATGGCTACACCTTC.

The genes are TRBV7-3 and TRBJ1-5; no clear D. This CDR3 is built from 14 residues. Germline V CDR1 and CDR2: SGHTA, FQGTGA. Trimming left V 6 bases short and J 3 bases short, with 12 bases between. CDR3 sequence: CASRPVDYNQPQHF. The CDR3 DNA reads TGTGCCAGCAGGCCCGTAGACTACAATCAGCCCCAGCATTTT.

The chain couples TRBV30 to TRBJ1-1, with D perhaps TRBD1 (6 bases). The CDR3 runs 12 residues. CDR1 and CDR2 (germline): GTSNPN, SVGIG (reference sequence). V was pared by 4 bases and J by 5 bases, with 11 bases between. In nucleotides, the CDR3 is TGTGCCTGGACGGGGGGCCGGACTGAAGCTTTCTTT. It translates to CAWTGGRTEAFF.

This chain links TRBV5-1 with TRBJ2-2; 7 bases match TRBD1. Trimming cost V 3 bases and J 4 bases; bases outside gene matches: 9. This CDR3 contains 16 residues. The germline V gene has CDR1 SGHRS and CDR2 YFSETQ. CDR3 in DNA: TGCGCCAGCAGCTCCCCCACAGGGGTCAGCACCGGGGAGCTGTTTTTT. Translation: CASSSPTGVSTGELFF.

The chain combines TRBV5-6 with TRBJ1-3; no reliable D call. The germline CDR1 and CDR2 sequences are SGHDT and YYEEEE. V lost 1 base, J lost 8 bases, and 4 bases lay in between. CDR3 length: 11 amino acids. CDR3 protein: CASSLTDTIYF. The DNA for the CDR3 is TGTGCCAGCAGCTTGACGGACACCATATATTTT.

The chain is built from TRBV3-1 (or the pseudogene TRBV3-2) and TRBJ1-1, with 8 bases fitting TRBD1. The CDR3 sequence is 13 residues long. V lost 3 bases to trimming and J lost 9 bases; unmatched junction nucleotides: 6. Germline assignment: CDR1 LGHDT and CDR2 YNNKEL (reference sequence). The CDR3 region is CASSHPDRVKAFF. The CDR3 nucleotides are TGTGCCAGCAGCCACCCGGACAGGGTAAAAGCTTTCTTT.

V is TRBV10-2 and J is TRBJ2-2; no clear D. V gave up 3 bases and J gave up 5 bases, with 13 bases separating them. Germline V CDR1 and CDR2: WSHSY, SAAADI. The CDR3 is made up of 15 amino acids. CDR3 coding DNA: TGCGCCAGCAGTGAACTCCGGGTCCGGACCGGGGAGCTGTTTTTT. It encodes CASSELRVRTGELFF.

V and J are TRBV27 and TRBJ1-2; a possible D gene is TRBD1 (6 bases). This CDR3 has 14 amino acids. V shed 2 bases and J shed 7 bases, with 14 bases lying between them. Germline CDR1 is MNHEY and CDR2 is SMNVEV (reference sequence). In DNA, the CDR3 is TGTGCCAGCAGTTTAAGCAGGGGTGGCGTTGGCTACACCTTC. This codes for CASSLSRGGVGYTF.

This clone was observed a single time. The chain is built from TRBV14 and TRBJ2-1; 8 bases align to TRBD2. Germline CDR1 reads SGHDN; CDR2 reads FVKESK. CDR3 length equals 16 residues. V lost 1 base and J lost 3; bases outside the gene matches: 5. The CDR3 region is CASSQVSGRIYNEQFF. CDR3 DNA: TGTGCCAGCAGCCAAGTAAGCGGGAGAATCTACAATGAGCAGTTCTTC.

This chain connects TRBV4-1 to TRBJ1-6; a possible D gene is TRBD1 (5 bases). Trimming cost V 0 bases and J 9 bases, with 6 bases left between them. The CDR3 spans 13 residues. Germline CDR1 reads MGHRA; CDR2 reads YSYEKL. The chain's CDR3 is CASSQDRGSPLHF. In DNA, the CDR3 is TGCGCCAGCAGCCAAGATAGGGGTTCACCCCTCCACTTT.

The chain carries TRBV28 and TRBJ1-1; no clear D. The CDR3 runs to 15 residues. The V end was cut by 1 base, the J end by 2 bases, with 11 bases between. Germline V gene data show CDR1 as MDHEN and CDR2 as SYDVKM. The CDR3 region is CASSLLYRLNTEAFF. CDR3 nucleotide sequence: TGTGCCAGCAGTTTATTGTACAGATTAAACACTGAAGCTTTCTTT.

The rearrangement uses TRBV9 and TRBJ1-1; no firm D call. CDR1 SGDLS and CDR2 YYNGEE come from the germline V gene. Trimming cost V 4 bases and J 9 bases, with 16 bases left between them. The CDR3 spans 13 residues. The CDR3 here is CASSSFTGRKAFF. CDR3 sequence (DNA): TGTGCCAGCAGCTCTTTTACTGGGAGAAAAGCTTTCTTT.

The chain's CDR3 is CASRDRSNSPLHF. The CDR3 nucleotides are TGTGCCAGCAGAGACCGGAGTAATTCACCCCTCCACTTT. This rearrangement joins TRBV28 to TRBJ1-6, with D unclear. The CDR3 loop spans 13 amino acids. Germline-derived CDR1 and CDR2 are MDHEN and SYDVKM. Trimming pared 6 bases from V and 6 bases from J, leaving 9 bases between.

This chain links TRBV15 with TRBJ1-3; D gene uncertain. V was cut by 0 bases and J by 0 bases, with 9 bases left in between. Germline assignment: CDR1 LNHNV and CDR2 YYDKDF (reference sequence). CDR3 length: 16 amino acids. The chain's CDR3 is CATSRDNRVSGNTIYF. The CDR3 region has the DNA TGTGCCACCAGCAGAGATAATCGGGTCTCTGGAAACACCATATATTTT.

The chain is built from TRBV12-3 or TRBV12-4 and TRBJ1-5; 8 bases map to TRBD1. CDR3 length equals 13 residues. Trimming cost V 5 bases and J 5 bases; bases outside gene matches: 2. The CDR3 nucleotides read TGTGCCAGCAGTGGGACAGGCTATCAGCCCCAGCATTTT. It specifies CASSGTGYQPQHF.

The V and J genes are TRBV11-3 and TRBJ2-2; no firm D call. CDR1 and CDR2 from the germline V gene are SGHNT and YENEEA. V was pared by 0 bases and J by 6 bases, with 8 bases between. The CDR3 loop spans 14 amino acids. DNA of the CDR3: TGTGCCAGCAGCTTAGAGATGAGCGCCGGGGAGCTGTTTTTT. It specifies CASSLEMSAGELFF.

In DNA, the CDR3 is TGTGCCACCAGTGATCCTACTGGGGGGGCCAATGAGCAGTTCTTC. Its protein is CATSDPTGGANEQFF. This sequence joins TRBV24-1 and TRBJ2-1; TRBD2 is a possible D gene (7 bases). CDR3 length equals 15 residues. V was cut by 3 bases and J by 6 bases, with 14 bases left in between. Germline V gene sequence: CDR1 KGHDR, CDR2 SFDVKD.

The V call is TRBV19, the J call TRBJ1-5; tentatively, D is TRBD1 (5 bases). The ends were cut back, 3 bases at V and 5 bases at J, with 8 bases in the middle. Germline CDR1 is LNHDA and CDR2 is SQIVND (reference sequence). CDR3 length: 13 amino acids. This CDR3 reads CASSMGRDQPQHF. The CDR3 DNA reads TGTGCCAGTAGTATGGGCAGGGATCAGCCCCAGCATTTT.

The chain links TRBV28 to TRBJ1-5; TRBD1 agrees at 10 bases. The CDR3 has 14 residues. The germline gives CDR1 MDHEN, CDR2 SYDVKM. V was clipped by 6 bases and J by 7 bases; unmatched bases: 6. CDR3 sequence: CASRTGGDGQPQHF. DNA for the CDR3: TGTGCCAGCAGGACAGGGGGCGATGGCCAGCCCCAGCATTTT.

This clone was seen a single time. The CDR3 spells CAISDRGSDTQYF. The CDR3 DNA sequence: TGTGCCATCAGTGACAGAGGCTCGGATACGCAGTATTTT. This chain uses TRBV10-3 with TRBJ2-3; D is uncertain. Germline CDR1 reads ENHRY; CDR2 reads SYGVKD. The V end lost 3 bases, the J end lost 6 bases, and 10 bases lay between the germline ends. CDR3 length equals 13 residues.

This sequence joins TRBV2 and TRBJ2-3, with D possibly being TRBD2 (6 bases). Germline V gene sequence: CDR1 SNHLY, CDR2 FYNNEI. This CDR3 comprises 13 residues. V was pared by 5 bases and J by 5 bases, with 11 bases between. DNA for the CDR3: TGTGCCAGCAGTCGAGGGGAGGTAGATACGCAGTATTTT. Translating it yields CASSRGEVDTQYF.

The CDR3 sequence: CASSSTGGFNQPQHF. The CDR3, as DNA: TGTGCCAGCAGCTCGACAGGGGGATTCAATCAGCCCCAGCATTTT. The chain recombines TRBV7-2 with TRBJ1-5; 9 nucleotides match TRBD1. The CDR3 is 15 amino acids. Germline CDR1 and CDR2: SGHTA and FQGNSA. With V trimmed by 4 bases and J by 3 bases, 4 bases remained unmatched.

The CDR3 bases are TGTGCCAGCAGTGTTGCTCCTTGGACAGAGCTCTATGGCTACACCTTC. Translating gives CASSVAPWTELYGYTF. This chain uses TRBV6-1 with TRBJ1-2; TRBD1 is a possible D gene (6 bases). The CDR3 is 16 amino acids. The germline gives CDR1 MNHNS, CDR2 SASEGT. V was cut by 4 bases and J by 4 bases, with 19 bases left in between.

In its sample, this clone was seen a few times. This chain connects TRBV11-2 to TRBJ1-3; D uncertain. This CDR3 is 16 amino acids long. With 2 bases removed from V and 5 bases from J, the gap between germline ends came to 16 bases. Germline V gene sequence: CDR1 SGHAT, CDR2 FQNNGV. CDR3 loop: CASSLRRQTDRNTIYF. The CDR3 DNA sequence: TGTGCCAGCAGCTTACGTAGACAAACAGACAGAAACACCATATATTTT.